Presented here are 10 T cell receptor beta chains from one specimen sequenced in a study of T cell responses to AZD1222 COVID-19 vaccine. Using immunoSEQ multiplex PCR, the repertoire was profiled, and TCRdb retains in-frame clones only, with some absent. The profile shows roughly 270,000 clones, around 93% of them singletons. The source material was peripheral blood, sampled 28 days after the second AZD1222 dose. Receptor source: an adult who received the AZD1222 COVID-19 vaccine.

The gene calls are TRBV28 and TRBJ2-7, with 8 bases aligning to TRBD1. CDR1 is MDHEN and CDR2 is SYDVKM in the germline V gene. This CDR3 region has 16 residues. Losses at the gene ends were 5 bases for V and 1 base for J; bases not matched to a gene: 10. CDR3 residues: CASSTPEQGASYEQYF. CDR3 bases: TGTGCCAGCAGTACCCCGGAGCAGGGGGCTTCCTACGAGCAGTACTTC.

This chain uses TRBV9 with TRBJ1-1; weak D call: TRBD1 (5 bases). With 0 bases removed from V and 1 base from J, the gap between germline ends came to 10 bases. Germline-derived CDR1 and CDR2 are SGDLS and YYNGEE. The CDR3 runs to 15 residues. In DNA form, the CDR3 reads TGTGCCAGCAGCGTAGGTGGAGGGGAGAACACTGAAGCTTTCTTT. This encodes CASSVGGGENTEAFF.

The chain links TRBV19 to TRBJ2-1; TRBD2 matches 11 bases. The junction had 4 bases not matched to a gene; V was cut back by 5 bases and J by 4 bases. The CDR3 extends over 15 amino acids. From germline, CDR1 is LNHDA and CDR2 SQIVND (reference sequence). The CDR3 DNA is TGTGCCAGTAGTCCCACTAGCGGGGGTTACAATGAGCAGTTCTTC. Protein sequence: CASSPTSGGYNEQFF.

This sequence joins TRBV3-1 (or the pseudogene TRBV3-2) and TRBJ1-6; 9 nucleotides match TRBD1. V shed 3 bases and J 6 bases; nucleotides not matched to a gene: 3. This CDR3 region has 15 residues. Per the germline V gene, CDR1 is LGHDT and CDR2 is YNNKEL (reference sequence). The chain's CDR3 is CASSHRDRANSPLHF. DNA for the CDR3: TGTGCCAGCAGCCACCGGGACAGGGCTAATTCACCCCTCCACTTT.

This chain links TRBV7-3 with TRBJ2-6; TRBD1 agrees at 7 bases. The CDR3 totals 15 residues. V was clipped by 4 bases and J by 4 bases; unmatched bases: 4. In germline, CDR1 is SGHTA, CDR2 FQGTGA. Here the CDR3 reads CASSSTGFGANVLTF. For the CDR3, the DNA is TGTGCCAGCAGCTCGACAGGGTTCGGGGCCAACGTCCTGACTTTC.

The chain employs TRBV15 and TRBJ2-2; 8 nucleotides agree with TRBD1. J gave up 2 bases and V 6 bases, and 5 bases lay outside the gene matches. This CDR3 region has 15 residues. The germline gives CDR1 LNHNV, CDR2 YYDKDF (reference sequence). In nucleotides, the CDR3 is TGTGCCACCAGAAGGGACAGGACTAACACCGGGGAGCTGTTTTTT. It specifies CATRRDRTNTGELFF.

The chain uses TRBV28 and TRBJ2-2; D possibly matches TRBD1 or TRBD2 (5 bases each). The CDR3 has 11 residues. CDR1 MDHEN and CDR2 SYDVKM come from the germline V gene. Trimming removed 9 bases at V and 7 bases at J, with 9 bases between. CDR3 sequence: CASRGVGELFF. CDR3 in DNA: TGTGCCAGTCGGGGCGTCGGGGAGCTGTTTTTT.

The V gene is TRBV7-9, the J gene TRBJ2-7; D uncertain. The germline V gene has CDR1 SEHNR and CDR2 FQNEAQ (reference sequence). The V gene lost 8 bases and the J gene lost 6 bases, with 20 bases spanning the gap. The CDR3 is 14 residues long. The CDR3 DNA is TGTGCCAGCGTCAGAGGTGGGCAACTGGGCGAGCAGTACTTC. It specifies CASVRGGQLGEQYF.

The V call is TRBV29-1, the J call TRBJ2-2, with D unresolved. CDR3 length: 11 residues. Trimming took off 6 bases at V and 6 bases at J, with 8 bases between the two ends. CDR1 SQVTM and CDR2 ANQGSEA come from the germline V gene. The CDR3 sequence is CSVVSAGELFF. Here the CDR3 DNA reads TGCAGCGTGGTAAGCGCCGGGGAGCTGTTTTTT.

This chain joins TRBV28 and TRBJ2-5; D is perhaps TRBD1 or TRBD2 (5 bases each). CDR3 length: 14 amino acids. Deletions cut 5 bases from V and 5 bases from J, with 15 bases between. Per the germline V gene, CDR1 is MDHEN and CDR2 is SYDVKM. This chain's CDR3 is CASSPPGTWETQYF. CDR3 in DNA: TGTGCCAGCAGTCCCCCAGGGACGTGGGAGACCCAGTACTTC.